A single sample gave rise to the 2 T cell receptor beta chains below, sequenced in a study of control samples from healthy donors and cancer patients (dated by TCRdb to about 2020). The method was the immunoSEQ multiplex PCR assay. In TCRdb, the immuneACCESS table is reduced to in-frame sequences with V and J assigned. These tables do not hold every clone; where another copy was compared, an unresolved V gene accounts for under half, and the others remain unexplained. The sample table holds approximately 100,000 clones, of which about nine tenths were seen once. The ten largest make up under 4.5% of the sample. The sequencing sample was made of blood. Every receptor here comes from a human donor in good health. The donor label of this sample is uncertain.

This clone was seen a single time. The V call is TRBV24-1, the J call TRBJ2-1; 7 bases align to TRBD1. CDR1 is KGHDR, CDR2 SFDVKD, per germline. CDR3 length equals 14 residues. V trimming: 7 bases; J trimming: 5 bases; junction bases outside the gene matches: 7. Here the CDR3 reads CATSKQGMNNEQFF. CDR3 DNA sequence: TGTGCCACCAGCAAACAGGGGATGAACAATGAGCAGTTCTTC.

The chain has TRBV6-1 and TRBJ1-4; D remains ambiguous. V lost 2 bases, J lost 4 bases, and 11 bases lay in between. CDR3 length: 15 residues. From germline, CDR1 is MNHNS and CDR2 SASEGT. The chain's CDR3 is CASSEMGWGNEKLFF. The DNA for the CDR3 is TGTGCCAGCAGTGAAATGGGTTGGGGTAATGAAAAACTGTTTTTT.